Listed below are T cell receptor beta chains from one sample, sequenced in a study of T cell responses to AZD1222 COVID-19 vaccine. Here immunoSEQ multiplex PCR was the method, and the copy in TCRdb shows in-frame clones only, minus some. The data hold around 180,000 clones, with roughly 88% observed a single time. The sample in question was peripheral blood, obtained on day 0 of AZD1222 vaccination. The receptor set was obtained from an adult in good health. Both conserved end residues are part of each CDR3. D genes are given only for firm matches. Not every row has a clone size; where given, it reads once, few, many or a size class.

d_gene	v_gene	j_gene	abundance	CDR3aa	CDR3nt
-	TRBV10-3	TRBJ2-7	-	CAIMRQESSYEQYF	TGTGCCATCATGCGACAGGAGAGCTCCTACGAGCAGTACTTC
-	TRBV10-3	TRBJ1-2	-	CAISESESQNYGYTF	TGTGCCATCAGTGAGTCGGAGAGTCAGAACTATGGCTACACCTTC
-	TRBV19	TRBJ1-1	-	CASGARVNTEAFF	TGTGCCAGTGGGGCAAGGGTGAACACTGAAGCTTTCTTT
-	TRBV7-3	TRBJ1-6	few	CASSLLGAMNNSPLHF	TGTGCCAGCAGCCTCCTGGGGGCTATGAATAATTCACCCCTCCACTTT
-	TRBV19	TRBJ2-6	-	CASSPRGLGANVLTF	TGTGCCAGTAGTCCCAGGGGATTGGGGGCCAACGTCCTGACTTTC
-	TRBV28	TRBJ2-5	-	CASTHQETQYF	TGTGCCAGCACCCATCAAGAGACCCAGTACTTC
-	TRBV28	TRBJ1-2	-	CASSFSVGGSYGYTF	TGTGCCAGCAGTTTCTCCGTAGGCGGAAGCTATGGCTACACCTTC
-	TRBV2	TRBJ2-2	-	CASIRGINTGELFF	TGTGCCAGCATCCGCGGGATAAACACCGGGGAGCTGTTTTTT
-	TRBV9	TRBJ2-1	-	CASSVASGRDGRYNEQFF	TGTGCCAGCAGCGTAGCTTCGGGAAGGGACGGTAGATACAATGAGCAGTTCTTC
-	TRBV3-1/TRBV3-2	TRBJ2-7	-	CASSSPPSGEQYF	TGTGCCAGCAGCTCTCCCCCTTCGGGCGAGCAGTACTTC
TRBD2	TRBV10-2	TRBJ2-2	once	CASSDYPGGGSTGELFF	TGCGCCAGCAGTGATTATCCGGGAGGGGGTAGCACCGGGGAGCTGTTTTTT
TRBD2	TRBV4-2	TRBJ2-7	-	CASSQDRRGEYEQYF	TGTGCCAGCAGCCAAGATCGGCGGGGGGAGTATGAGCAGTACTTC
-	TRBV5-5	TRBJ2-3	-	CASSLTADTQYF	TGTGCCAGCAGCTTGACCGCAGATACGCAGTATTTT
-	TRBV6-5	TRBJ2-2	-	CASSYSQRELFF	TGTGCCAGCAGTTATTCACAGAGGGAGCTGTTTTTT
TRBD2	TRBV5-1	TRBJ2-7	-	CASSLSVGEGYEQYF	TGCGCCAGCAGCTTGTCGGTAGGGGAGGGCTACGAGCAGTACTTC
-	TRBV27	TRBJ2-7	-	CASSAGTPYEQYF	TGTGCCAGCAGTGCCGGGACCCCCTACGAGCAGTACTTC
-	TRBV6-5	TRBJ1-1	few	CASSRHDPNTEAFF	TGTGCCAGCAGTCGACATGACCCGAACACTGAAGCTTTCTTT
-	TRBV19	TRBJ1-5	-	CASRTAPGSQHF	TGTGCCAGTAGAACAGCACCGGGGTCCCAGCATTTT
-	TRBV5-1	TRBJ2-7	once	CASSLARSSSYEQYF	TGCGCCAGCAGCTTGGCCCGCTCCTCCTCCTACGAGCAGTACTTC
TRBD1	TRBV6-5	TRBJ2-3	-	CASRGRDRSGDTQYF	TGTGCCAGCAGGGGCCGGGACAGGTCGGGAGATACGCAGTATTTT